Listed below are T cell receptor beta chains from one sample, sequenced in a study of T cells after yellow fever vaccination. Using its own MiXCR run on the 5' RACE reads, TCRdb lists one record per CDR3 protein. The table shows about 73,000 distinct CDR3 sequences, with around 7% occurring only once. The sequencing used CD8+ T cells sorted from PBMCs, collected on the day of the yellow fever booster vaccination. The receptors derive from a man younger than 45 who received the YFV17D yellow fever vaccine. CDR3s include the opening cysteine and the closing phenylalanine or tryptophan.

cdr3_aa v_call
CASSMTLLNTEAFF TRBV6-5
CASSPPFGSSSYNEQFF TRBV18
CSALTMREEEAFF TRBV20-1
CASSYTGNEQFF TRBV6-5
CATKEGMSYEQYF TRBV7-8
CASSFERYNEQFF TRBV11-3
CASSFGGSEQYF TRBV7-2
CASSLASGLEQYF TRBV6-5
CASIPNGPPIYEQYF TRBV6-1
CASSQVPLKAYEQYF TRBV14
CASSPRQTYEQYF TRBV6-2/TRBV6-3
CASSDQGRLTEAFF TRBV7-9
CSARGPGDTEAFF TRBV20-1
CASSVGSAYEQYF TRBV7-8
CASSLETSLSYEQYF TRBV7-2
CASSQEGRGGAGVYEQFF TRBV4-3
CSVELVAENTGELFF TRBV29-1
CASSFSSENTGELFF TRBV27
CASSLAASYEQYF TRBV6-5
CASSPGLAGEVDEQFF TRBV10-1
CASSMAWGASTDTQYF TRBV19
CASRSLRLPGELFF TRBV7-9
CASSLAQGSDTQYF TRBV7-6
CASSSRRTGGSETQYF TRBV7-8
CASSHPSGRSTDTQYF TRBV7-9
CASSQGFENTEAFF TRBV18
CARTGTSGSNEQFF TRBV25-1
CSVEINSMHEQFF TRBV29-1
CASSSPSPLHF TRBV9
CASTESGGVRETQYF TRBV9
CASSHRGEDWDYEQYF TRBV4-2
CASKDSTDTQYF TRBV7-9
CASSELTVNTGELFF TRBV2
CASSGTGGADEQYF TRBV11-2
CASSYTHPQGSNYGYTF TRBV6-5
CAWRLRGDTGELFF TRBV30
CASSQFQGSDTDTQYF TRBV14
CASNLSGRSGTDTQYF TRBV7-8
CASSHPGEAYEQYF TRBV6-5
CASSQESLANYGYTF TRBV4-3
CASSVWTGPNTGELFF TRBV25-1
CASSYVAGTDTQYF TRBV6-2/TRBV6-3
CSAPQVTSGRPEQYF TRBV20-1
CSVVEGGLAAGTGELFF TRBV29-1
CASIGGAASFYEQYF TRBV27
CATSSHSNQPQHF TRBV15
CASSLLVNEQFF TRBV5-6
CASSPGTSAEQFF TRBV6-1
CASSYVQGDNYGYTF TRBV6-5
CSARDGTSGTYEQYF TRBV20-1
CSARAYTGEYIQYF TRBV20-1
CASSLGPGGFSTDTQYF TRBV5-1
CASRGTSGSPYEQYF TRBV2
CASTRDYTDTQYF TRBV12-3/TRBV12-4
CASSLGDSTAEAFF TRBV5-1
CSAPGDYNTGELFF TRBV20-1
CASSLNEQYF TRBV28
CASSQLLADQITDTQYF TRBV4-3
CASSEAWGTQYF TRBV10-1